Listed here is a single TCR beta chain. Treatment here: some 20 received Ad26.COV2.S at low or high dose, single or two shots; about 5 received placebo; per-sample allocation not given. It was on day 63 after the first vaccine or placebo injection that samples were taken. The sample belongs to a study of Ad26.COV2.S vaccination and SARS-CoV-2 variants. Generated by immunoSEQ multiplex PCR, the TCRdb table keeps only in-frame clones and is missing some. In the table there are roughly 350,000 clones, 70% to 90% of which are singletons. Germline V CDR1 and CDR2: MNHNS, SASEGT. The V end was cut by 2 bases, the J end by 4 bases, with 9 bases between. The CDR3 consists of 14 residues.

This rearrangement joins TRBV6-1 to TRBJ1-5; D remains ambiguous. The receptor was derived from a person between 18 and 65 years old who received the Ad26.COV2.S COVID-19 vaccine or a placebo. Specimen: peripheral blood, collected in a trial of Ad26.COV2.S vaccine versus placebo. The CDR3 bases are TGTGCCAGCAGTGAACCGGACGGGAATCAGCCCCAGCATTTT. This codes for CASSEPDGNQPQHF.